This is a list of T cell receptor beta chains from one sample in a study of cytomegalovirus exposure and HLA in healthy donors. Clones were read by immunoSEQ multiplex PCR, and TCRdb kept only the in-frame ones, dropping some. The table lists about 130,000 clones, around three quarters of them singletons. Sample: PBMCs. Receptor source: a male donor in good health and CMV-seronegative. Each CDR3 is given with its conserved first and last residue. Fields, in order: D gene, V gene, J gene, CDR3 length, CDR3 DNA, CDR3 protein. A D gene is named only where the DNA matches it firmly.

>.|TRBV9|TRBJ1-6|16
TGTGCCAGCAGCGCCTCTTCTTCCACCGGGAACACAATTCTCCACTTT
CASSASSSTGNTILHF
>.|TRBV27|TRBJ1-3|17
TGTGCCAGCAGTTTATGGTCAGAACAAATCTCTGGAAACACCATATATTTT
CASSLWSEQISGNTIYF
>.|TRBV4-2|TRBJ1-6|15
TGTGCCAGCAGCCAAGATCGACGGAGGAATTCACCCCTCCACTTT
CASSQDRRRNSPLHF
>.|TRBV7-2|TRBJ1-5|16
TGTGCCAGCAGCCCCCAACAGGCCATGTCCAATCAGCCCCAGCATTTT
CASSPQQAMSNQPQHF
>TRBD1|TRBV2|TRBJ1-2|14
TGTGCCAGCAGTAATAGGGGACAGGGAGATGGCTACACCTTC
CASSNRGQGDGYTF
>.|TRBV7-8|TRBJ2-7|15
TGTGCCAGCAGCTTAGAACTGGGGAGGTCCTACGAGCAGTACTTC
CASSLELGRSYEQYF
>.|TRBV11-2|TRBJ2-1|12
TGTGCCAGCAGCTTAGTCAACAATGAGCAGTTCTTC
CASSLVNNEQFF
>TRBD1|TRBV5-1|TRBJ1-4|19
TGCGCCAGCAGCCCAAACCCTGCGACAGGGGGGGAAACTAATGAAAAACTGTTTTTT
CASSPNPATGGETNEKLFF
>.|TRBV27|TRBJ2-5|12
TGTGCCAGCAGTCCCCGGTTCCCCCCGCAGTACTTC
CASSPRFPPQYF
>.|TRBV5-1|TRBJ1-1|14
TGCGCCAGCAGCTTGGACAGGATCCACAATGAAGCTTTCTTT
CASSLDRIHNEAFF
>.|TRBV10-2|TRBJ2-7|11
TGCGCCAGCAGCCACAGTTACGAGCAGTACTTC
CASSHSYEQYF
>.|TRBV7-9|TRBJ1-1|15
TGTGCCAGCAGCTTAACAGGACATTGGAACACTGAAGCTTTCTTT
CASSLTGHWNTEAFF
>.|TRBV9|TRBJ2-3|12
TGTGCCAGCAGTATCAGCACAGATACGCAGTATTTT
CASSISTDTQYF
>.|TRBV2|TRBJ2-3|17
TGTGCCAGCAGTGAATATGGGAGCGGAATAAGCACAGATACGCAGTATTTT
CASSEYGSGISTDTQYF
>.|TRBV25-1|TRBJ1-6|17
TGTGCCAGCAGTGAATCAGGGCCCGGGCCGTATAATTCACCCCTCCACTTT
CASSESGPGPYNSPLHF
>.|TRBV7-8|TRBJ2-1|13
TGTGCCAGCAGCCAACTAGCCGCGAATGAGCAGTTCTTC
CASSQLAANEQFF
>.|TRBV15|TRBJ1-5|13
TGTGCCACCAGCAGAACTAGCGGCCGGCCCCAGCATTTT
CATSRTSGRPQHF
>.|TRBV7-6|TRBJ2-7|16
TGTGCCAGCAGCTTAGTGTTCCAGGCTGCTGCCTACGAGCAGTACTTC
CASSLVFQAAAYEQYF
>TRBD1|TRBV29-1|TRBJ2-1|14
TGCAGCGTGGACCGGGACAGGGAAGACAATGAGCAGTTCTTC
CSVDRDREDNEQFF
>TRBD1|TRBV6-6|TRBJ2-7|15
TGTGCCAGCAGTTACCCGGGACAGGGAAACTACGAGCAGTACTTC
CASSYPGQGNYEQYF
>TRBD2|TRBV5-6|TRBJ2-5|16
TGTGCCAGCAGCTTCTCCTCTAGCGGGGGGGTGGAGACCCAGTACTTC
CASSFSSSGGVETQYF
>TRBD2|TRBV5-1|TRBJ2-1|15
TGCGCCAGCAGCTCCGGGACTAGCGGGAGCGATGAGCAGTTCTTC
CASSSGTSGSDEQFF
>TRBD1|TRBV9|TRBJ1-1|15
TGTGCCAGCAGCGCCGAGACAGGGTCAGGCACTGAAGCTTTCTTT
CASSAETGSGTEAFF
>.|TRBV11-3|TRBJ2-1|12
TGTGCCAGCAGCTCCGGGGTTAATGAGCAGTTCTTC
CASSSGVNEQFF
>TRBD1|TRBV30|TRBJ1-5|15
TGTGCCTGGAGAGACAGGGGGCTTGGCAATCAGCCCCAGCATTTT
CAWRDRGLGNQPQHF
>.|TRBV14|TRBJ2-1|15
TGTGCCAGCAGCCGACCTGCGGGGATAATCAATGAGCAGTTCTTC
CASSRPAGIINEQFF